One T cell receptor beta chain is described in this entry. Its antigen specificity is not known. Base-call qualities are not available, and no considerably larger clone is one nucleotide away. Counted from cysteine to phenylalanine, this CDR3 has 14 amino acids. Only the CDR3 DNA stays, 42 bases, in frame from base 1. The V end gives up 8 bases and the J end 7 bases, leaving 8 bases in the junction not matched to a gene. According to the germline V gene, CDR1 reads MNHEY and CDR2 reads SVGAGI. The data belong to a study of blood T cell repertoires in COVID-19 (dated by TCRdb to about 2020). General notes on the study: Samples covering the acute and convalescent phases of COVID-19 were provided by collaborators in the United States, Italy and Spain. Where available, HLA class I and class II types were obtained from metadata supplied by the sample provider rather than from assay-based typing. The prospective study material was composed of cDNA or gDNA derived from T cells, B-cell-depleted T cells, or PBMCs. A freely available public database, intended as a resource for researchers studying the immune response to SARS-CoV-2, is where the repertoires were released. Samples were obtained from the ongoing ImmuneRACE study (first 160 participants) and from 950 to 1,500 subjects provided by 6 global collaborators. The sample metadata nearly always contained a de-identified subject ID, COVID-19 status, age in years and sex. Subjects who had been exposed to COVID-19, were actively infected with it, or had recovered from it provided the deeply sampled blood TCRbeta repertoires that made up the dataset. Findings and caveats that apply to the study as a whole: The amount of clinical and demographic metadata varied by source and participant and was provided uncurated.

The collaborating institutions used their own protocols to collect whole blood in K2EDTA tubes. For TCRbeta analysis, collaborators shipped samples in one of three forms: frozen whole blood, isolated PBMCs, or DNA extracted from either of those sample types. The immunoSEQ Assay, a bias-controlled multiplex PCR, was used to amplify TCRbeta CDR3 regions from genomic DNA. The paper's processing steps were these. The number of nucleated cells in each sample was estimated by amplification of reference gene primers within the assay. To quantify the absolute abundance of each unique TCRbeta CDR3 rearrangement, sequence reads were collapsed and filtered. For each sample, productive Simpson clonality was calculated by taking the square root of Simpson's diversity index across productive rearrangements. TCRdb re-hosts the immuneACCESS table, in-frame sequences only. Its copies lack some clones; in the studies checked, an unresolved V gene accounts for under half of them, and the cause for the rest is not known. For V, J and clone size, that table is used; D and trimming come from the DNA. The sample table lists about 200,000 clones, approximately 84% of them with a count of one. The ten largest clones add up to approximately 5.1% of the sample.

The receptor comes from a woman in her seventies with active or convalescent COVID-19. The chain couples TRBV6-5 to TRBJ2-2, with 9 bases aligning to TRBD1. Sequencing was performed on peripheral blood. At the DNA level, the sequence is TGTGCCAGCTCCTTTACAGGGGGCTTCGGGGAGCTGTTTTTT. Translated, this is CASSFTGGFGELFF.